This T cell receptor beta chain stems from a study of cytomegalovirus exposure and HLA in healthy donors (dated 2017 in TCRdb). Concerning the study at large: An earlier analysis of some 500 of the donors reported 250 to 300 Gb of sequence data and 100 million to 140 million unique TCR beta sequences from around 200 million T cells. About 320 gigabases of sequencing data and approximately 85 million unique TCR sequences were included in an early release covering over 600 HLA-typed donors. The genetic ancestry cluster associated with self-reported Caucasian donors included roughly 84% of the approximately 400 genotyped donors. The study aimed to test whether cataloging public T cell receptors could reveal signatures of past pathogen exposure. The T cell repertoires of 670 or so subjects were profiled by immunosequencing and related to cytomegalovirus serostatus. A separate validation cohort of over 95 different subjects was used in addition to the approximately 700-subject first cohort. To predict cytomegalovirus infection status, the study brought together high-throughput TCR immunosequencing, statistical association of individual TCRs with disease status, and machine learning. A later analysis re-analyzed previously published TCR beta repertoires from 550 to 700 donors and added high-resolution HLA genotyping to study TCR occurrence patterns. Rather than drawing on any new phenotypic data, the later analysis identified candidate immune exposures from TCR beta sequences and the way those sequences occurred across donors. An earlier analysis of approximately 640 of the donors applied high-throughput TCR beta sequencing to assess whether each TCR beta V gene segment acted as functional or pseudogenic. Alongside the repertoire data, information on donor age, sex, ethnicity and CMV serostatus was compiled. A later genetic analysis took genome-wide SNP genotypes for about 55% of the 666 donors and used that subset as a discovery cohort. All discovery cohort repertoires had been generated using a single sequencing platform. HLA typing covered class I and class II loci at four-digit resolution. The number of donors typed differed by locus, with roughly 620-630 for A, B, C, DRB1 and DQB1, about 500 for DQA1, about 610 for DPA1, and about 450 for DPB1. About five DR-DQ haplotypes were treated as single units for association and clustering because of strong linkage in the cohort. On average, over 200,000 unique TCR beta nucleotide sequences were sequenced per donor among a few hundred genotyped donors of the cohort, with roughly 18% of those sequences being non-productive. Results the study describes overall, beyond this receptor: Presence/absence analyses assumed roughly uniform sequencing depth across donors, an assumption that may not hold. In a later analysis, several top co-occurrence clusters were reported to appear linked to parvovirus B19, influenza, CMV and Epstein-Barr virus. CMV serostatus was the only immune exposure information available for the cohort. In a later genetic analysis, fewer N-insertions in productive TCRs were reported among donors in an Asian-associated ancestry cluster than the roughly 710-donor mean. Broadly in line with IMGT annotations, most TCR beta V segments showed up in productive rearrangements about 87% or about 30% of the time in an earlier analysis of 587 of the donors. A total of 164 TCR beta chains were listed by the study as associated with cytomegalovirus. When HLA alleles, especially DR and DQ, strongly co-occurred, TCR associations were difficult to assign to individual alleles. This cohort had only TCR beta chains sequenced, and the lack of alpha or paired-chain data limited which features could be detected. Because HLA typing was unavailable for some donors at each locus, only the typed subset was used in association tests. According to a later analysis, most CMV-associated TCR beta chains appeared to be HLA-restricted, and the HLA associations seemed to be driven largely by CMV exposure. An association between a missense DCLRE1C variant and V-gene and J-gene trimming of TCR beta chains was found in a later genetic analysis and replicated in an independent cohort. Some IMGT-functional V segments, including TRBV6-2 and TRBV6-3, could not be distinguished by the 87-base-pair reads and were therefore excluded. A cluster of highly shared sequence variants was judged likely to be a technical artifact of the sequencing pipeline. Across donors, most TCR sequences were observed very rarely, whereas some public TCRs were present in many individuals. Because counts were too low, 15 to 20 rarely observed V segments, including chromosome 9 orphons, were left out of the earlier analysis of a few hundred of the donors. A further reported finding was that TCR beta sequences accurately predicted the HLA-A and HLA-B alleles for most subjects in the first cohort. The classifier was reported to diagnose cytomegalovirus status with high specificity and sensitivity in both the original and validation cohorts. According to a later analysis, TCR association rates differed among HLA loci, with DRB1 alleles showing the most associated TCRs and HLA-C alleles showing the fewest. In a later analysis, some 17,000 TCR beta sequences were associated with specific HLA alleles at a false discovery rate of 0.05. Correlated functional status among segregating V segments might reflect linkage disequilibrium, but an unknown experimental factor could not be ruled out. According to the authors, the approach could potentially be generalized to other disease states and immunological phenotypes. A later analysis found that HLA-associated TCR beta chains were more clonally expanded and had lower generation probabilities than equally common non-associated chains. A few of the identified cytomegalovirus-associated TCR beta chains were confirmed in vitro to be specific for cytomegalovirus antigens.

The cohort was made up of approximately 700 healthy bone marrow donors. Cohort members were all nominally healthy when sampled, although unrecorded immune exposures were likely present. The donor was CMV seronegative and was included in the group of a few hundred seronegative cohort members. Every donor gave a peripheral blood sample, and the peripheral blood mononuclear cells from that sample were used for TCR beta sequencing. The Qiagen DNeasy Blood Extraction Kit was used to extract genomic DNA from the blood cell samples. A word on this clone: This receptor's antigen is unknown. No clone much larger than this one lies a single base away; base qualities are absent.

The library was prepared using the immunoSEQ multiplex PCR assay. For the multiplex PCR, a mixture combining 60 forward primers for TCR Vbeta segments and 13 reverse primers for TCR Jbeta segments was used. Amplification of the CDR3 region of rearranged TCR beta genes was performed with a multiplex PCR assay on genomic DNA. The Illumina HiSeq System was used to sequence the amplified TCR beta libraries as 87-base-pair reads. In the paper's pipeline: Across the roughly 600 repertoires, a later analysis counted approximately 75 million unique TCR beta chains, roughly 11 million of which were shared by at least two donors. Raw reads were error-corrected and collapsed into unique sequences by a nearest-neighbor algorithm in which closely related sequences were merged to remove PCR and sequencing errors. Alignment of CDR3 sequences to IMGT reference sequences was used to assign V, D and J gene segments. For a sequence to be retained, a match of at least six nucleotides to both a V gene segment and a J gene segment was required. Rearrangements were classified as productive when the CDR3 lacked stop codons and remained in frame with V and J, and all other rearrangements were classified as non-productive. Following IMGT convention, CDR3 was defined as the stretch from the second conserved V-encoded cysteine to the conserved J-encoded phenylalanine. Sequences without an unambiguous match to a single V gene segment were excluded from the earlier analysis of a few hundred of the donors. An earlier analysis of about 600 of the donors called V segments functional above 56.7% productive rearrangements and segregating when the between-donor standard deviation exceeded 5%. A statistical classification framework was built for diagnosing cytomegalovirus status from the catalog of TCR beta chain sequences. In a later analysis, TCR nucleotide sequences were compared against IMGT/GENE-DB human TR gene sequences so that V and J genes could be assigned. Using the TCRdist pipeline, a later analysis assigned CDR3 sequences along with most-parsimonious VDJ recombination scenarios. In a later analysis, each TCR beta chain was defined by its CDR3 amino acid sequence together with its V-gene family, and reads without a unique V-gene family were excluded. As a way to deal with suspected cross-contamination and a sequencing artifact, a later analysis dropped over 550 nucleotide sequences that were highly shared and had low generation probability. In a later analysis, a clonal expansion index for each public chain was calculated from normalized within-repertoire ranks of inferred template counts. A later analysis computed generation probabilities with a VDJ recombination model fitted to out-of-frame rearrangements, and checked the results against IGoR. Hypergeometric tests were used in a later analysis to score TCR-TCR, TCR-HLA and TCR-CMV co-occurrence, with a repertoire-size bias correction applied to the TCR pairs. To estimate false discovery rates, a later analysis permuted the HLA or CMV assignments 20 times. In a later analysis, co-occurring TCRs were grouped using DBSCAN, and TCRdist sequence similarity was added for clustering within HLA-allele-positive subsets. Repertoires with fewer than 30,000 or more than 120,000 public chains, plus five repertoires with anomalous nucleotide sharing, were excluded from co-occurrence clustering. The table comes from immuneACCESS by way of TCRdb, which keeps in-frame sequences with V and J called. Part of the clones is missing from these tables; in studies checked, under half for an unresolved V gene and the rest for unknown reasons. V, J and clone size reflect that table, while D and trimming were determined from the DNA. This sample holds about 200,000 clones; 86% were observed only once. The leading ten clones occupy around 0.3% of the sample.

Based on the germline V gene, the CDR1 and CDR2 sequences are SGHAT and FQNNGV. The trim is 4 bases for V and 0 bases for J, with a gap of 14 bases between the germline ends. The cysteine opens and the phenylalanine closes a CDR3 of 16 amino acids. Of the read, only the CDR3 DNA is kept; its 48 bases are in frame from base 1. Recombination joined TRBV11-2 with TRBJ2-3; TRBD2 is a possible D gene, resting on 7 matching bases. The sample consisted of PBMCs. The sequence came from a woman in her 30s in good health and CMV-seronegative. The nucleotide sequence reads as follows: TGTGCCAGCAGCTGGGGGGGGGCGGCTAGCACAGATACGCAGTATTTT. It codes for CASSWGGAASTDTQYF.